A single sample gave rise to the 25 T cell receptor beta chains below, sequenced in a study of patients and donors after allogeneic stem cell transplantation. TCRdb independently ran MiXCR on the RT-PCR reads; one entry per CDR3 protein. Altogether 800,000 to 1,000,000 distinct CDR3 sequences are present, approximately 18% being singletons, with the ten largest covering 6%. The specimen sequenced was blood, either unsorted or a sorted T cell fraction (not recorded which). These TCRs come from a human donor who was either an allogeneic HSCT recipient or a stem cell or donor lymphocyte infusion donor (not recorded which). It is not recorded whose cells these are; they may come from a transplant donor.

This clonotype has at least ten counts. The chain employs TRBV12-3 or TRBV12-4 and TRBJ2-1, with unresolved D. This CDR3 spans 16 amino acids. Between the trimmed V and J ends, which lost 5 bases and 0 bases, there was a span of 14 bases. In nucleotides, the CDR3 is TGTGCCAGCAGTCGAGTCCCACAGAGCTCCTACAATGAGCAGTTCTTC. Amino acids: CASSRVPQSSYNEQFF.

Only a few counts were recorded for this clonotype. The J gene is TRBJ2-2, the V gene TRBV5-1; D remains unclear. CDR3 length: 14 residues. CDR1 is SGHRS and CDR2 is YFSETQ in the germline V gene. Trimming took off 2 bases at V and 4 bases at J, with 9 bases between the two ends. CDR3 DNA sequence: TGCGCCAGCAGCTTAGAACCACTCACCGGGGAGCTGTTTTTT. Protein product: CASSLEPLTGELFF.

This clonotype appeared a few times. This chain uses TRBV15 with TRBJ1-2; D remains unclear. The CDR3 loop spans 15 amino acids. The ends were cut back, 0 bases at V and 0 bases at J, with 8 bases in the middle. Germline values: CDR1 LNHNV, CDR2 YYDKDF (reference sequence). CDR3 residues: CATSRDWRTNYGYTF. The CDR3 bases are TGTGCCACCAGCAGAGATTGGAGGACTAACTATGGCTACACCTTC.

This clonotype was seen a handful of times. The chain has TRBV5-6 and TRBJ1-5; D is undetermined. This CDR3 is built from 15 residues. V was clipped by 0 bases and J by 7 bases, with 14 bases between them. Germline lookup yields CDR1 SGHDT and CDR2 YYEEEE. This CDR3 reads CASSLGGTVAQPQHF. In nucleotides, the CDR3 is TGTGCCAGCAGCTTGGGGGGAACGGTGGCGCAGCCCCAGCATTTT.

The chain is built from TRBV7-3 and TRBJ2-2, with D perhaps assigned TRBD1 or TRBD2 (6 bases each). The CDR3 consists of 15 residues. Per germline, CDR1 SGHTA and CDR2 FQGTGA. Trimming pared 5 bases from V and 5 bases from J, leaving 15 bases between. DNA for the CDR3: TGTGCCAGCAGCAAACAGGGAGGTGGAACCGGGGAGCTGTTTTTT. Amino acid sequence: CASSKQGGGTGELFF.

The chain couples TRBV20-1 to TRBJ2-1, with D possibly matching TRBD1 (6 bases). V lost 3 bases, J lost 2 bases, and 20 bases lay in between. CDR1 is DFQATT, CDR2 SNEGSKA, per germline (reference sequence). The CDR3 loop spans 17 amino acids. The chain's CDR3 is CSARTPGQIRPYNEQFF. The CDR3 nucleotides are TGCAGTGCTAGGACCCCGGGACAAATTAGGCCCTACAATGAGCAGTTCTTC.

This clonotype came up once. V is TRBV4-2 and J is TRBJ1-1, with D possibly TRBD1 on 5 matching bases. The V gene lost 3 bases and the J gene lost 1 base, with 15 bases spanning the gap. The CDR3 sequence is 16 residues long. Germline CDR1 is LGHNA and CDR2 is YNFKEQ. The CDR3 spells CASSHSGQGQNTEAFF. CDR3 DNA: TGTGCCAGCAGCCACTCCGGCCAGGGCCAGAACACTGAAGCTTTCTTT.

This chain uses TRBV9 with TRBJ2-3; D not certain. Germline lookup yields CDR1 SGDLS and CDR2 YYNGEE. The CDR3 consists of 16 residues. Deletions cut 0 bases from V and 1 base from J, with 12 bases between. DNA for the CDR3: TGTGCCAGCAGCGTAGGGAACCTAAGAGGCACAGATACGCAGTATTTT. This translates into CASSVGNLRGTDTQYF.

This sequence joins TRBV19 and TRBJ2-6; no firm D call. There are 17 residues in the CDR3. Germline CDR1 is LNHDA and CDR2 is SQIVND (reference sequence). V lost 3 bases and J lost 0, with 12 bases in between. CDR3 in DNA: TGTGCCAGTAGTATTCCCCCGGGCAGCTCTGGGGCCAACGTCCTGACTTTC. Translation gives CASSIPPGSSGANVLTF.

This clonotype was observed a few times. V usage is TRBV18 and J usage is TRBJ1-1; D is ambiguous. V lost 6 bases to trimming and J lost 4 bases, with 12 bases between them. This CDR3 region has 13 residues. Germline V gives CDR1 KGHSH, CDR2 LQKENI. CDR3 nucleotide sequence: TGTGCCAGCTCTCGAAGAGGGAGCACTGAAGCTTTCTTT. Protein product: CASSRRGSTEAFF.

This clonotype was seen a handful of times. At one boundary the junction diverges from the germline segment, which might be a read error. This chain uses TRBV7-7 with TRBJ2-1, with a weak D call TRBD1 (5 bases). The CDR3 is made up of 15 amino acids. Germline CDR1 reads SSHAT; CDR2 reads FNYEAQ (reference sequence). CDR3 protein: CASSLHETATNEQFF. CDR3 DNA: TGTGCTAGCAGCTTACATGAGACAGCAACTAATGAGCAGTTCTTC.

The J gene is TRBJ1-5, the V gene TRBV7-9; 10 bases map to TRBD1. Germline-derived CDR1 and CDR2 are SEHNR and FQNEAQ (reference sequence). The CDR3 spans 17 residues. The J segment lost 1 base and the V segment lost 3 bases, leaving 6 bases of the junction unmatched. The CDR3 sequence: CASSLDRGIGSNQPQHF. In nucleotides, the CDR3 is TGTGCCAGCAGCTTGGACAGGGGGATCGGAAGCAATCAGCCCCAGCATTTT.

This clonotype was counted a few times. The gene calls are TRBV15 and TRBJ2-7, with no clear D. Germline CDR1 LNHNV, CDR2 YYDKDF (reference sequence). V was pared by 0 bases and J by 5 bases, with 5 bases between. The CDR3 totals 12 residues. The CDR3 DNA reads as TGTGCCACCAGCAGAGATCTGCACGAGCAGTACTTC. Translated: CATSRDLHEQYF. The entire variable domain, with the rest obtained from reference TRBV15 and TRBJ2-7, is as follows: DAMVIQNPRYQVTQFGKPVTLSCSQTLNHNVMYWYQQKSSQAPKLLFHYYDKDFNNEADTPDNFQSRRPNTSFCFLDIRSPGLGDTAMYLCATSRDLHEQYFGPGTRLTVT.

The genes are TRBV10-3 and TRBJ2-3, with 12 positions matching TRBD2. Germline values: CDR1 ENHRY, CDR2 SYGVKD. Trimming took 3 bases from V and 4 from J; bases not matched to a gene: 5. This CDR3 is 16 amino acids long. CDR3 region: CAISERLAGGPDTQYF. DNA of the CDR3: TGTGCCATCAGTGAACGTCTAGCGGGAGGGCCAGATACGCAGTATTTT.

The table lists this clonotype with a few counts. V usage is TRBV5-1 and J usage is TRBJ2-6; D is uncertain. Germline CDR1 reads SGHRS; CDR2 reads YFSETQ. The ends were cut back, 4 bases at V and 0 bases at J, with 11 bases in the middle. The CDR3 loop spans 16 amino acids. The CDR3, as DNA: TGCGCCAGCAGCCAACGTCCCCTCTCTGGGGCCAACGTCCTGACTTTC. Translating gives CASSQRPLSGANVLTF. Together with reference TRBV5-1 and TRBJ2-6, the CDR3 gives the full variable domain: KAGVTQTPRYLIKTRGQQVTLSCSPISGHRSVSWYQQTPGQGLQFLFEYFSETQRNKGNFPGRFSGRQFSNSRSEMNVSTLELGDSALYLCASSQRPLSGANVLTFGAGSRLTVL.

This clonotype was counted a few times. This sequence joins TRBV4-3 and TRBJ2-1; D gene ambiguous. Per the germline V gene, CDR1 is LGHNA and CDR2 is YSLEER. This CDR3 has 14 amino acids. V dropped 0 bases and J dropped 4 bases, with 7 bases sitting between them. The CDR3, as DNA: TGCGCCAGCAGCCAAGATTGGCCATACAATGAGCAGTTCTTC. Protein sequence: CASSQDWPYNEQFF.

This clonotype has more than one count but fewer than ten. The gene calls are TRBV15 and TRBJ2-2; 9 bases agree with TRBD1. V lost 0 bases to trimming and J lost 4 bases; unmatched junction nucleotides: 12. This CDR3 is built from 19 residues. In germline, CDR1 is LNHNV, CDR2 YYDKDF (reference sequence). CDR3 nucleotides: TGTGCCACCAGCAGAGATACGGGACAGGGTGTTCGAACCACCGGGGAGCTGTTTTTT. It yields the protein CATSRDTGQGVRTTGELFF.

At least ten counts were recorded for this clonotype. CDR3 sequence: CASRDYYEQYF. CDR3 nucleotide sequence: TGTGCCAGCAGGGACTACTACGAGCAGTACTTC. The chain carries TRBV6-2 or TRBV6-3 and TRBJ2-7; tentatively, D is TRBD2 (6 bases). The CDR3 runs to 11 residues. V was pared by 6 bases and J by 3 bases, with 6 bases between. Germline CDR1 and CDR2: MNHEY and SVGEGT.

This clonotype has only a few counts. This chain uses TRBV6-5 with TRBJ1-1; 7 bases map to TRBD1. The germline CDR1 and CDR2 sequences are MNHEY and SVGAGI. With V trimmed by 2 bases and J by 1 base, 16 bases remained unmatched. The CDR3 loop spans 19 amino acids. CDR3: CASSYVRDSLRWENTEAFF. The CDR3 DNA follows: TGTGCCAGCAGTTACGTTCGGGACAGTCTAAGGTGGGAGAACACTGAAGCTTTCTTT.

The chain has TRBV19 and TRBJ1-1; possible D gene TRBD1, 6 bases. With 5 bases removed from V and 2 bases from J, the gap between germline ends came to 15 bases. CDR1 and CDR2 (germline): LNHDA, SQIVND (reference sequence). The CDR3 consists of 15 residues. The CDR3 region is CASSYGGAGNTEAFF. CDR3 nucleotide sequence: TGTGCCAGTAGTTATGGGGGCGCGGGAAACACTGAAGCTTTCTTT.

In this sample, this clonotype turned up a few times. The gene calls are TRBV19 and TRBJ1-4; D is uncertain. The CDR3 consists of 15 residues. V dropped 6 bases and J dropped 7 bases, with 18 bases sitting between them. Per germline, CDR1 LNHDA and CDR2 SQIVND (reference sequence). CDR3 sequence reads: CASRESAGRGEKLFF. The DNA for the CDR3 is TGTGCCAGTAGGGAGTCGGCCGGGAGAGGTGAAAAACTGTTTTTT.

This clonotype was seen repeatedly, ten times or more. The J gene is TRBJ2-7, the V gene TRBV10-3; 7 bases align to TRBD1. The CDR3 runs to 13 residues. CDR1 is ENHRY, CDR2 SYGVKD, per germline. Trimming removed 8 bases from V and 2 bases from J; junction bases left unmatched: 6. CDR3 region: CAISGQSTYEQYF. In nucleotides, the CDR3 is TGTGCCATCTCGGGACAGTCGACCTACGAGCAGTACTTC.

The chain couples TRBV5-4 to TRBJ1-3; possibly TRBD1 for D (5 bases). Germline V gene sequence: CDR1 SGHNT, CDR2 YYREEE (reference sequence). CDR3 length: 17 residues. V was trimmed by 0 bases and J by 3 bases, leaving 16 bases between them. In nucleotides, the CDR3 is TGTGCCAGCAGCTTGGGGCCCGCGGGGCTCGGTGGAAACACCATATATTTT. It yields the protein CASSLGPAGLGGNTIYF.

This clonotype was seen only a few times. This sequence joins TRBV7-2 and TRBJ1-1; TRBD1 aligns across 7 bases. The CDR3 has 15 residues. Germline CDR1 reads SGHTA; CDR2 reads FQGNSA. Trimming took 5 bases from V and 4 from J; bases not matched to a gene: 10. The CDR3 sequence: CASSPRQGGSTEAFF. As DNA, the CDR3 is TGTGCCAGCAGCCCGAGACAGGGAGGGAGCACTGAAGCTTTCTTT. The variable domain in full, completed from reference TRBV7-2 and TRBJ1-1, reads GAGVSQSPSNKVTEKGKDVELRCDPISGHTALYWYRQSLGQGLEFLIYFQGNSAPDKSGLPSDRFSAERTGGSVSTLTIQRTQQEDSAVYLCASSPRQGGSTEAFFGQGTRLTVV.

This clonotype was seen a few times. The chain has TRBV6-5 and TRBJ2-2; D not resolved. From germline, CDR1 is MNHEY and CDR2 SVGAGI. V shed 7 bases and J shed 1 base, with 4 bases lying between them. The CDR3 totals 12 residues. CDR3 region: CASKKNTGELFF. The CDR3 nucleotides read TGTGCCAGCAAAAAGAACACCGGGGAGCTGTTTTTT.